The clone carrying this T cell receptor beta chain was seen at least ten times. Its antigen is not known. In germline, CDR1 is SGHDN, CDR2 FVKESK. The CDR3 loop spans 17 amino acids. The junction had 11 bases not matched to a gene; V was cut back by 4 bases and J by 6 bases. These data come from a study of metastatic and nonmetastatic thyroid tumors. Study details: Repertoires of blood and of tissue (tumor or nodule) from malignant and benign thyroid patients were compared. Overall study results and limits: According to reports, the diversity of TCR beta was significantly higher in malignant thyroid tumors than in benign nodules, and this held in both blood and tumor samples.

Authors' data handling: For papillary thyroid cancer, a distant-metastasis classifier was constructed from CDR3 differences observed across clinicopathological groups. Using MiXCR, TCRdb reanalyzed the PCR reads. None of the V and J calls come from the authors' own analysis; TCRdb made them. The table records about 40,000 clones, 11% of them present only once. No patient had received any treatment before thyroid surgery. This TCR came from a female donor with papillary thyroid cancer or a benign thyroid nodule (not recorded which). Some clones in this sample may be carry-over from other donors' samples. The sample comprised blood. The chain links TRBV14 to TRBJ1-6; TRBD1 agrees at 8 bases. The CDR3 is CASSPDDRGFSNSPLHF. The CDR3 DNA reads as TGTGCCAGCAGCCCCGATGACAGGGGTTTTAGTAATTCACCCCTCCACTTT. The variable domain in full, with the rest retrieved from reference TRBV14 and TRBJ1-6, is EAGVTQFPSHSVIEKGQTVTLRCDPISGHDNLYWYRRVMGKEIKFLLHFVKESKQDESGMPNNRFLAERTGGTYSTLKVQPAELEDSGVYFCASSPDDRGFSNSPLHFGNGTRLTVT.